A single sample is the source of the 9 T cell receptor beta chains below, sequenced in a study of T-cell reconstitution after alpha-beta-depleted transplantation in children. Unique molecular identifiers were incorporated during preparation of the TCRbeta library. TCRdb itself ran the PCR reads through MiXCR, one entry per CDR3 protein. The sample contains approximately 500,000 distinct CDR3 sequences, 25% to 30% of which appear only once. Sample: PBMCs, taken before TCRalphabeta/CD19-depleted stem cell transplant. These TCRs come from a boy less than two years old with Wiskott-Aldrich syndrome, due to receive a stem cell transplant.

This CDR3 is CASSLYDNEQFF. CDR3 bases: TGTGCCAGCAGTTTGTACGACAATGAGCAGTTCTTC. This rearrangement joins TRBV12-3 or TRBV12-4 to TRBJ2-1; D gene uncertain. Trimming removed 3 bases from V and 5 bases from J, with 5 bases in between. The CDR3 consists of 12 residues.

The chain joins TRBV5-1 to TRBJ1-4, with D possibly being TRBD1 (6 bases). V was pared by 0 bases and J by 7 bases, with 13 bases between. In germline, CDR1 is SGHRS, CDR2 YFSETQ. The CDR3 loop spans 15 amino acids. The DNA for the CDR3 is TGCGCCAGCAGCTTGGGACAGGTGCTTGGTGAAAAACTGTTTTTT. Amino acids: CASSLGQVLGEKLFF.

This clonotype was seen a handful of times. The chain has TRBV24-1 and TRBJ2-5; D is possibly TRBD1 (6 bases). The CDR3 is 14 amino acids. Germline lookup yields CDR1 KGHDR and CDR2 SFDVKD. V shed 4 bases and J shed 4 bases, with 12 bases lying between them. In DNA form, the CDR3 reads TGTGCCACCAGTGACCCAGGGGAAGGAGAGACCCAGTACTTC. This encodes CATSDPGEGETQYF.

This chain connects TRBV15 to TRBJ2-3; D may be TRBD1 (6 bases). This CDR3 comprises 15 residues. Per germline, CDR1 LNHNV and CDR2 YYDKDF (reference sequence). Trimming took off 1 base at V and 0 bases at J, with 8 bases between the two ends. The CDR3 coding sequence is TGTGCCACCAGCAGAGGGGGGCTCAGCACAGATACGCAGTATTTT. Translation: CATSRGGLSTDTQYF. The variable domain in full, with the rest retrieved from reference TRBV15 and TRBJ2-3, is DAMVIQNPRYQVTQFGKPVTLSCSQTLNHNVMYWYQQKSSQAPKLLFHYYDKDFNNEADTPDNFQSRRPNTSFCFLDIRSPGLGDTAMYLCATSRGGLSTDTQYFGPGTRLTVL.

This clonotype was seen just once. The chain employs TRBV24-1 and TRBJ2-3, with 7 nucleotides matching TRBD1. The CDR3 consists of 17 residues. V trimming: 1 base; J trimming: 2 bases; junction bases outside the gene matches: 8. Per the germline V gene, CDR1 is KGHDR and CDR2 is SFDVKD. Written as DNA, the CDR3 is TGTGCCACCAGTGATTTAGGACCGGGACAGAACACAGATACGCAGTATTTT. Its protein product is CATSDLGPGQNTDTQYF.

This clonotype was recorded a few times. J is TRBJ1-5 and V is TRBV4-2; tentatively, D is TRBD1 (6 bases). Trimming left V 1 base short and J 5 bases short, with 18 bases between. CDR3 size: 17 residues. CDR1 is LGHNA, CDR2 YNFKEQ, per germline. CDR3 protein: CASSQVSGATGYQPQHF. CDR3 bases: TGTGCCAGCAGCCAAGTCTCAGGGGCCACGGGTTATCAGCCCCAGCATTTT.

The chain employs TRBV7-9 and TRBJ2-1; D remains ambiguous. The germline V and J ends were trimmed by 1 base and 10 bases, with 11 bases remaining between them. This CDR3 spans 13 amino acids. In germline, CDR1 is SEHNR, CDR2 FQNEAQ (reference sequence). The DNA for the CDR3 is TGTGCCAGCAGCTTAGAGATTGTTGGAGAGCAGTTCTTC. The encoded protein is CASSLEIVGEQFF.

Written as DNA, the CDR3 is TGTGCCATCAGTGAGCCAGGGGGAAGCTATGGCTACACCTTC. Translated: CAISEPGGSYGYTF. The chain recombines TRBV10-3 with TRBJ1-2; 7 bases fit TRBD1. The CDR3 is made up of 14 amino acids. With V trimmed by 2 bases and J by 4 bases, 4 bases remained unmatched. Germline CDR1 is ENHRY and CDR2 is SYGVKD.

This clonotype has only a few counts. Here the CDR3 reads CASSDTGVTGELFF. The CDR3 region has the DNA TGCGCCAGCAGTGATACAGGGGTCACCGGGGAGCTGTTTTTT. The chain links TRBV5-1 to TRBJ2-2, with 7 positions matching TRBD1. V was pared by 5 bases and J by 4 bases, with 5 bases of the junction left unmatched. CDR1 is SGHRS and CDR2 is YFSETQ in the germline V gene. This CDR3 is built from 14 residues.